Below, 19 T cell receptor beta chains from the same sample are listed, as sequenced in a study of beta chain features in type 1 diabetes. The isolated RNA, all of it, was reverse transcribed, so expressed TCRB transcripts were what got sequenced. Sequencing was performed with immunoSEQ multiplex PCR; in TCRdb, only in-frame clones are kept and a portion is missing. The table lists roughly 450,000 clones, 14% of them singletons. Sequencing was done on a sample of naive CD4+ T cells from blood. The origin of the receptors is a man aged 30 to 45 in good health.

The gene calls are TRBV4-1 and TRBJ2-5, with TRBD1 matching 8 bases. CDR3 length equals 15 residues. The germline CDR1 and CDR2 sequences are MGHRA and YSYEKL. V lost 4 bases to trimming and J lost 5 bases; unmatched junction nucleotides: 9. The CDR3 bases are TGCGCCAGCAGCCCGGATTCAGGGGGCAGGGAGACCCAGTACTTC. Translation: CASSPDSGGRETQYF.

This clone showed up just a few times. The genes are TRBV5-1 and TRBJ2-1; D is possibly TRBD1 (5 bases). Germline CDR1 SGHRS, CDR2 YFSETQ. Deletions cut 0 bases from V and 8 bases from J, with 9 bases between. The CDR3 has 13 amino acids. The CDR3 sequence is CASSLAVGDEQFF. DNA for the CDR3: TGCGCCAGCAGCTTGGCCGTAGGGGATGAGCAGTTCTTC.

The table lists this clone with a few counts. V is TRBV20-1 and J is TRBJ2-7, with D unclear. V shed 4 bases and J shed 3 bases, with 7 bases lying between them. The CDR3 is 11 amino acids. Germline V gives CDR1 DFQATT, CDR2 SNEGSKA (reference sequence). CDR3 sequence reads: CSANWDYEQYF. The CDR3 DNA is TGCAGTGCTAACTGGGACTACGAGCAGTACTTC.

V is TRBV7-2 and J is TRBJ2-5, with 9 bases identical to TRBD1. Germline trimming cut 5 bases from V and 0 bases from J; bases unmatched to any gene: 4. CDR1 and CDR2 (germline): SGHTA, FQGNSA. The CDR3 contains 15 residues. CDR3: CASSLQGADQETQYF. In DNA, the CDR3 is TGTGCCAGCAGCCTACAGGGGGCCGACCAAGAGACCCAGTACTTC. The full variable domain, its missing parts supplied by reference TRBV7-2 and TRBJ2-5, is GAGVSQSPSNKVTEKGKDVELRCDPISGHTALYWYRQSLGQGLEFLIYFQGNSAPDKSGLPSDRFSAERTGGSVSTLTIQRTQQEDSAVYLCASSLQGADQETQYFGPGTRLLVL.

This chain joins TRBV6-5 and TRBJ2-5; 8 nucleotides line up with TRBD2. J lost 5 bases, V lost 6 bases, and 2 bases had no gene match. The CDR3 contains 12 residues. The germline CDR1 and CDR2 sequences are MNHEY and SVGAGI. The CDR3 DNA is TGTGCCAGCAGGGGACTAGTTGAGACCCAGTACTTC. Its translation: CASRGLVETQYF.

The rearrangement links TRBV6-5 to TRBJ2-7; 7 positions agree with TRBD1. The germline V gene has CDR1 MNHEY and CDR2 SVGAGI. The CDR3 runs to 12 residues. V shed 7 bases and J 3 bases; nucleotides not matched to a gene: 3. The CDR3 bases are TGTGCCAGCAAACAGGGGTACTACGAGCAGTACGTC. Encoded protein: CASKQGYYEQYV.

The chain has TRBV30 and TRBJ1-1; D ambiguous. V lost 3 bases and J 8 bases, leaving 10 bases between the germline ends. The germline CDR1 and CDR2 sequences are GTSNPN and SVGIG (reference sequence). The CDR3 is made up of 11 amino acids. CDR3 residues: CAWSLNGEAFF. CDR3 coding DNA: TGTGCCTGGAGCCTGAACGGGGAAGCTTTCTTT.

This clone has a handful of counts. The chain employs TRBV29-1 and TRBJ2-6; TRBD2 agrees at 9 bases. The V segment lost 4 bases and the J segment 2 bases; nucleotides outside the gene matches: 9. The CDR3 is 17 residues long. Germline values: CDR1 SQVTM, CDR2 ANQGSEA. This chain's CDR3 is CSVAGAGGNAGANVLTF. CDR3 bases: TGCAGCGTTGCGGGGGCGGGAGGGAACGCTGGGGCCAACGTCCTGACTTTC.

The chain joins TRBV19 to TRBJ2-6; D possibly uses TRBD1 or TRBD2 (5 bases each). The germline CDR1 and CDR2 sequences are LNHDA and SQIVND (reference sequence). The CDR3 is 18 amino acids. V shed 5 bases and J shed 4 bases, with 21 bases lying between them. CDR3 in amino acids: CASSLPGTGPLGANVLTF. The CDR3 region has the DNA TGTGCCAGTAGTCTCCCCGGGACCGGGCCCTTGGGGGCCAACGTCCTGACTTTC.

The V call is TRBV30, the J call TRBJ1-1; D is unresolved. CDR3 length equals 11 residues. Looked up from germline, CDR1 is GTSNPN and CDR2 is SVGIG (reference sequence). V lost 5 bases, J lost 6 bases, and 10 bases lay in between. CDR3 loop: CAWGVGPEAFF. The CDR3 DNA reads as TGTGCCTGGGGAGTTGGCCCTGAAGCTTTCTTT.

The J gene is TRBJ2-7, the V gene TRBV28; no reliable D call. The ends were cut back, 7 bases at V and 3 bases at J, with 7 bases in the middle. The CDR3 runs to 11 residues. CDR1 and CDR2 (germline): MDHEN, SYDVKM. In nucleotides, the CDR3 is TGTGCCAGCATCAACAACTACGAGCAGTACTTC. Translated, it gives CASINNYEQYF.

A few counts support this clone. The rearrangement uses TRBV7-2 and TRBJ2-3; D is undetermined. This CDR3 spans 14 amino acids. The germline CDR1 and CDR2 sequences are SGHTA and FQGNSA. V lost 1 base to trimming and J lost 4 bases, with 9 bases between them. The DNA for the CDR3 is TGTGCCAGCAGCTTAGGGGCACTCGCAGATACGCAGTATTTT. It yields the protein CASSLGALADTQYF.

There are a few counts of this clone. The chain carries TRBV6-1 and TRBJ1-5; D remains ambiguous. Germline V CDR1 and CDR2: MNHNS, SASEGT. The CDR3 contains 15 residues. Deletions cut 0 bases from V and 6 bases from J, with 12 bases between. CDR3 sequence reads: CASSEAYLLGQPQHF. In nucleotides, the CDR3 is TGTGCCAGCAGTGAAGCTTATCTGCTCGGTCAGCCCCAGCATTTT.

V gene TRBV30 combines with J gene TRBJ2-5; perhaps TRBD1 as D (5 bases). Between the trimmed V and J ends, which lost 5 bases and 0 bases, there was a span of 10 bases. CDR3 length: 13 residues. CDR1 and CDR2 (germline): GTSNPN, SVGIG (reference sequence). The CDR3 DNA reads TGTGCCTGGGGAAACAGGTACCAAGAGACCCAGTACTTC. Protein sequence: CAWGNRYQETQYF.

The rearrangement links TRBV29-1 to TRBJ2-4; TRBD1 matches 10 bases. From germline, CDR1 is SQVTM and CDR2 ANQGSEA. J was trimmed by 9 bases and V by 6 bases; bases with no gene match: 8. The CDR3 spans 13 residues. The CDR3 loop reads CSVGDRGLTIQYF. The CDR3 nucleotides read TGCAGCGTGGGTGACAGGGGGCTCACCATTCAGTACTTC.

This clone occurred a few times. V gene TRBV25-1 combines with J gene TRBJ1-2; no clear D. Germline V CDR1 and CDR2: MGHDK, SYGVNS. Trimming stripped 2 bases from V and 4 bases from J, with 11 bases between. The CDR3 runs to 14 residues. CDR3 in amino acids: CASSEVGQIYGYTF. The CDR3 coding sequence is TGTGCCAGCAGTGAAGTTGGGCAGATCTATGGCTACACCTTC.

This clone appeared once. The chain joins TRBV6-5 to TRBJ1-5; no clear D. Germline assignment: CDR1 MNHEY and CDR2 SVGAGI. This CDR3 comprises 14 residues. Trimming cost V 6 bases and J 0 bases, with 9 bases left between them. CDR3 protein: CASREANSNQPQHF. In DNA, the CDR3 is TGTGCCAGCAGAGAGGCGAATAGCAATCAGCCCCAGCATTTT.

This clone has just a few counts. The J gene is TRBJ2-2, the V gene TRBV15; 8 bases agree with TRBD1. Germline V gives CDR1 LNHNV, CDR2 YYDKDF (reference sequence). The V segment lost 0 bases and the J segment 6 bases; nucleotides outside the gene matches: 3. The CDR3 sequence is 15 residues long. The CDR3: CATSRDGQGAGELFF. The DNA of the CDR3 is TGTGCCACCAGCAGAGATGGACAGGGAGCCGGGGAGCTGTTTTTT. The full variable domain, its missing parts supplied by reference TRBV15 and TRBJ2-2, is DAMVIQNPRYQVTQFGKPVTLSCSQTLNHNVMYWYQQKSSQAPKLLFHYYDKDFNNEADTPDNFQSRRPNTSFCFLDIRSPGLGDTAMYLCATSRDGQGAGELFFGEGSRLTVL.

V and J are TRBV6-6 and TRBJ1-2; D call uncertain. The CDR3 contains 10 residues. V lost 3 bases to trimming and J lost 6 bases, with 2 bases between them. From germline, CDR1 is MNHNY and CDR2 SVGAGI (reference sequence). The CDR3 region has the DNA TGTGCCAGCAGTTATGATGGCTACACCTTC. This encodes CASSYDGYTF.